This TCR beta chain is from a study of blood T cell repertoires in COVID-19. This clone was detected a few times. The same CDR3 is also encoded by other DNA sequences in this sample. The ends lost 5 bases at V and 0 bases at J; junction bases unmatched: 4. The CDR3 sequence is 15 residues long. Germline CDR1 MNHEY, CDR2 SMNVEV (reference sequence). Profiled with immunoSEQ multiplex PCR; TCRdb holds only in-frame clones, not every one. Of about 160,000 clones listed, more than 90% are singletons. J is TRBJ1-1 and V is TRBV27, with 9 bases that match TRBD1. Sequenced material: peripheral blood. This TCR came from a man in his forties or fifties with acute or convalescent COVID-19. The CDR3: CASSPTGGLNTEAFF. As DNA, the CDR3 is TGTGCCAGCAGTCCGACAGGGGGTTTGAACACTGAAGCTTTCTTT.